The 20 T cell receptor beta chains reported below all come from one sample, sequenced in a study of CD8+ T cells in alopecia areata. Once RNA had been extracted, it was reverse transcribed into cDNA to act as the sequencing template. Only in-frame clones appear in the TCRdb table, and some are missing; sequencing was by immunoSEQ multiplex PCR. The table records under 85,000 clones, more than 40% of them present only once. The specimen comprised CD8+ T cells sorted from blood, sampled at week 0. Receptor source: a human donor with alopecia areata.

This rearrangement joins TRBV11-1 to TRBJ2-2; no firm D call. Germline CDR1 reads SGHAT; CDR2 reads FQDESV (reference sequence). The CDR3 runs 12 residues. Deletions cut 3 bases from V and 8 bases from J, with 7 bases between. The CDR3: CASSLGIGELFF. The CDR3 coding sequence is TGTGCCAGCAGCTTGGGGATTGGGGAGCTGTTTTTT.

The genes are TRBV6-5 and TRBJ2-7, with D maybe TRBD2 (5 bases). Trimming cost V 5 bases and J 4 bases, with 12 bases left between them. This CDR3 spans 13 amino acids. CDR1 is MNHEY, CDR2 SVGAGI, per germline. Here the CDR3 reads CASSPRTEYEQYF. CDR3 DNA sequence: TGTGCCAGCAGTCCCCGGACTGAGTACGAGCAGTACTTC.

Only a few counts were recorded for this clone. The germline gene is not matched at one end of the junction; a read error may be the cause. V is TRBV5-4 and J is TRBJ2-1; D gene uncertain. The CDR3 totals 15 residues. The germline V gene encodes CDR1 SGHNT and CDR2 YYREEE (reference sequence). The CDR3, as DNA: TGCGCCAGCAGCCAAGAACCCAGCTCCTACAATGAGCAGTTCTTC. Translating gives CASSQEPSSYNEQFF.

This clone occurred a few times. The rearrangement joins TRBV30 to TRBJ2-2; 7 nucleotides agree with TRBD1. This CDR3 is 14 amino acids long. Germline trimming cut 1 base from V and 3 bases from J; bases unmatched to any gene: 2. Per the germline V gene, CDR1 is GTSNPN and CDR2 is SVGIG (reference sequence). Here the CDR3 DNA reads TGTGCCTGGAGTGGGGACAGAGACACCGGGGAGCTGTTTTTT. Translated, it gives CAWSGDRDTGELFF.

The chain is built from TRBV9 and TRBJ1-2, with D perhaps matching TRBD1 (6 bases). The CDR3 length is 16 residues. Germline-derived CDR1 and CDR2 are SGDLS and YYNGEE. Trimming removed 0 bases from V and 4 bases from J, with 16 bases in between. CDR3 sequence reads: CASSVDGGAVGYGYTF. DNA of the CDR3: TGTGCCAGCAGCGTAGATGGGGGGGCCGTCGGCTATGGCTACACCTTC.

The chain has TRBV6-6 and TRBJ1-5, with D maybe TRBD1 (5 bases). CDR1 MNHNY and CDR2 SVGAGI come from the germline V gene (reference sequence). This CDR3 has 15 amino acids. The V gene lost 5 bases and the J gene lost 4 bases, with 15 bases spanning the gap. The CDR3 reads CASSHKGDGNQPQHF. DNA for the CDR3: TGTGCCAGCAGTCACAAAGGGGACGGTAATCAGCCCCAGCATTTT.

The V call is TRBV29-1, the J call TRBJ1-2, with TRBD1 as a possible D gene (6 bases). Deletions cut 5 bases from V and 0 bases from J, with 22 bases between. Germline assignment: CDR1 SQVTM and CDR2 ANQGSEA. The CDR3 extends over 17 amino acids. The CDR3 nucleotides are TGCAGCGTTACCGGGACCCTGGACAGACAGCCTAACTATGGCTACACCTTC. Its translation is CSVTGTLDRQPNYGYTF.

CDR3 sequence reads: CASRDEQGRETQYF. The CDR3 DNA follows: TGTGCCAGCAGAGACGAGCAGGGGCGAGAGACCCAGTACTTC. This chain connects TRBV2 to TRBJ2-5; perhaps TRBD1 as D (6 bases). V lost 6 bases to trimming and J lost 4 bases, with 15 bases between them. CDR1 and CDR2 (germline): SNHLY, FYNNEI. The CDR3 is 14 residues long.

V and J are TRBV4-1 and TRBJ2-3, with D possibly TRBD2 on 6 matching bases. The germline V gene has CDR1 MGHRA and CDR2 YSYEKL. CDR3 size: 15 residues. Trimming shortened V by 1 base and J by 3 bases, and 11 bases separated the two germline ends. The CDR3 loop reads CASSQVAGRTDTQYF. The DNA of the CDR3 is TGCGCCAGCAGCCAAGTGGCGGGACGTACAGATACGCAGTATTTT.

The chain has TRBV7-8 and TRBJ2-5; 7 positions agree with TRBD2. Per germline, CDR1 SGHVS and CDR2 FQNEAQ. The V segment lost 4 bases and the J segment 4 bases; nucleotides outside the gene matches: 9. The CDR3 length is 15 residues. The DNA of the CDR3 is TGTGCCAGCAGCTCGACACAGCGGGACGGAGAGACCCAGTACTTC. Encoded protein: CASSSTQRDGETQYF.

This chain connects TRBV29-1 to TRBJ1-2; the D gene is possibly TRBD1 (5 bases). CDR1 and CDR2 (germline): SQVTM, ANQGSEA. The ends were cut back, 5 bases at V and 1 base at J, with 17 bases in the middle. CDR3 length: 15 residues. The CDR3 loop is CSVLGREKRNYGYTF. The CDR3 DNA sequence: TGCAGCGTTTTGGGCAGGGAGAAACGTAACTATGGCTACACCTTC.

This rearrangement joins TRBV7-2 to TRBJ2-5; D is unresolved. Deletions cut 2 bases from V and 5 bases from J, with 15 bases between. The CDR3 totals 15 residues. The V gene's germline CDR1 is SGHTA and CDR2 FQGNSA. The CDR3 loop reads CASSLNRGVDETQYF. CDR3 DNA: TGTGCCAGCAGCTTAAACCGTGGGGTGGATGAGACCCAGTACTTC.

The CDR3 DNA sequence: TGTGCCTGGAGTGTGAGCACAGGCTACGAGCAGTACTTC. It encodes CAWSVSTGYEQYF. The V gene is TRBV30, the J gene TRBJ2-7; D might be TRBD1 (5 bases). The length of the CDR3 is 13 residues. Trimming removed 0 bases from V and 3 bases from J, with 9 bases in between. The V gene's germline CDR1 is GTSNPN and CDR2 SVGIG (reference sequence).

The V call is TRBV30, the J call TRBJ2-7, with TRBD1 identical over 7 bases. The CDR3 has 13 amino acids. Germline trimming cut 3 bases from V and 1 base from J; bases unmatched to any gene: 3. Per the germline V gene, CDR1 is GTSNPN and CDR2 is SVGIG (reference sequence). CDR3 sequence reads: CAWRAQGSYEQYF. Written as DNA, the CDR3 is TGTGCCTGGAGAGCACAGGGGTCCTACGAGCAGTACTTC. The full variable domain, with the rest looked up from reference TRBV30 and TRBJ2-7, is SQTIHQWPATLVQPVGSPLSLECTVEGTSNPNLYWYRQAAGRGLQLLFYSVGIGQISSEVPQNLSASRPQDRQFILSSKKLLLSDSGFYLCAWRAQGSYEQYFGPGTRLTVT.

The V gene is TRBV30, the J gene TRBJ1-1; a weak D match, TRBD1 (5 bases). The V gene lost 3 bases and the J gene lost 7 bases, with 21 bases spanning the gap. This CDR3 is built from 15 residues. Germline V lookup: CDR1 GTSNPN, CDR2 SVGIG (reference sequence). DNA for the CDR3: TGTGCCTGGAGCGTTGCATGGACCGCCGGGGGTGAAGCTTTCTTT. It translates to CAWSVAWTAGGEAFF.

The chain uses TRBV7-9 and TRBJ1-1; unclear D gene. The germline gives CDR1 SEHNR, CDR2 FQNEAQ (reference sequence). V lost 3 bases, J lost 7 bases, and 6 bases lay in between. The CDR3 totals 11 residues. CDR3 loop: CASSLVDEAFF. The CDR3 DNA sequence: TGTGCCAGCAGCTTGGTAGATGAAGCTTTCTTT.

The V and J genes are TRBV6-5 and TRBJ2-1; D possibly matches TRBD1 or TRBD2 (5 bases each). CDR3 length: 13 residues. CDR1 and CDR2 from the germline V gene are MNHEY and SVGAGI. The V end lost 4 bases, the J end lost 9 bases, and 13 bases lay between the germline ends. CDR3 nucleotide sequence: TGTGCCAGCAGTTTCGCCGGGGCCGGTGAGCAGTTCTTC. This gives the protein CASSFAGAGEQFF.

In DNA form, the CDR3 reads TGCAGCGTTGGGTGGGGCAGGGGAAGGGATCAGCCCCAGCATTTT. It specifies CSVGWGRGRDQPQHF. The gene calls are TRBV29-1 and TRBJ1-5, with TRBD1 as a possible D gene (6 bases). The CDR3 contains 15 residues. V was shortened by 4 bases and J by 5 bases, with 18 bases between the two germline ends. The germline gives CDR1 SQVTM, CDR2 ANQGSEA.

The V gene is TRBV29-1, the J gene TRBJ2-7; maybe TRBD1 (6 bases). Trimming shortened V by 7 bases and J by 1 base, and 14 bases separated the two germline ends. CDR3 length: 13 residues. Germline lookup yields CDR1 SQVTM and CDR2 ANQGSEA. Written as DNA, the CDR3 is TGCAGCGGCTGGGACACCGCGTCCTACGAGCAGTACTTC. Protein product: CSGWDTASYEQYF.

The rearrangement links TRBV4-1 to TRBJ2-1; a weak D match, TRBD1 (6 bases). Germline V lookup: CDR1 MGHRA, CDR2 YSYEKL. The CDR3 runs to 12 residues. Deletions cut 8 bases from V and 7 bases from J, with 12 bases between. The CDR3 DNA sequence: TGCGCCAGCGGGATACAGGGAAATGAGCAGTTCTTC. This gives the protein CASGIQGNEQFF.